Listed here is a single T cell receptor beta chain. Its antigen is unknown. Base qualities are missing; no much larger clone stands one base away. The library was generated by PCR. Sequenced on an Illumina HiSeq 2500. Molecular barcoding was employed in the preparation of TCR libraries, with unique molecular identifiers being used to normalize TCRbeta repertoire quantification. The public reads were quality trimmed at Q25 with fastp and then assembled into clones with MiXCR by TCRdb, keeping productive beta chains. Each CDR3 protein appears once, grouped with its most common genes and DNA. This sample lists roughly 790,000 distinct CDR3 sequences; about 15% were detected once. The ten top clones hold approximately 5% of the sample. The treatment or condition label on this specimen signifies: allogeneic hematopoietic cell transplantation with graft depleted of TCRalphabeta T cells and CD19 B cells. Transplant recipients were children who received TCRalphabeta/CD19-depleted allogeneic hematopoietic cell grafts.

The source of the sample is a study of T-cell reconstitution after alpha-beta-depleted transplantation in children (dated by TCRdb to about 2016). A note on the overall study: The study quantitatively tracked T-cell immune reconstitution after TCRalphabeta/CD19-depleted allogeneic hematopoietic cell transplantation in children using TCR repertoire profiling.

General conclusions and limits of the study: In some patients, high TCRbeta diversity at day 60 was attributed to recipient T cells and intrathymic progenitors that had survived conditioning. Apparently early alphabetaT-cell count recovery about two months after transplant reportedly relied on only several hundred rapidly expanded clones derived from non-depleted graft cells. Over the following months the frequencies of hyperexpanded clones went down, and after one year T-cell counts and TCRbeta diversity were mostly credited to newly produced T cells.

Trimming takes 5 bases off V and 10 bases off J; junction bases not matched to a gene: 4. Taken from cysteine to phenylalanine, the CDR3 has 12 residues. The retained sequence is limited to the CDR3, 36 bases, with the frame set at the first base. As encoded in the germline V gene (reference sequence), CDR1 is LNHNV while CDR2 is YYDKDF. The chain couples TRBV15 to TRBJ2-3, with TRBD2 identical over 9 junction bases. The receptor was derived from a male patient younger than 18 who had a stem cell transplant for acute lymphoblastic leukemia, so the T cells may come from the graft donor. The sequenced sample was PBMCs, mostly from graft donor cells, obtained 360 days after TCRalphabeta/CD19-depleted stem cell transplant. Here is the DNA: TGTGCCACCAGCTATTCTAGCGGGGCGCAGTATTTT. Its protein reads: CATSYSSGAQYF.